Below, one T cell receptor beta chain is given with its context. The V gene's germline CDR1 is SGHNT and CDR2 YYREEE (reference sequence). Germline trimming cut 3 bases from V and 8 bases from J; bases unmatched to any gene: 6. The CDR3 extends over 14 amino acids. Primers for the PCR totalled 60 Vbeta and 13 Jbeta. TCRdb's copy holds only in-frame clones and misses some; the assay was immunoSEQ multiplex PCR. Among roughly 120,000 clones listed, around three quarters were seen once. These data are taken from a study of cytomegalovirus exposure and HLA in healthy donors. The TCR sequence derives from a man aged 25-45 years in good health and CMV-seronegative. This chain links TRBV5-4 with TRBJ1-2; 11 positions agree with TRBD1. Input material: PBMCs. CDR3 residues: CASSWGQGERGYTF. CDR3 sequence (DNA): TGTGCCAGCAGCTGGGGACAGGGGGAAAGAGGCTACACCTTC.